These 32 T cell receptor beta chains were all obtained from the same sample, sequenced in a study of blood T cell repertoires in COVID-19. Method: immunoSEQ multiplex PCR; TCRdb's copy keeps in-frame clones and lacks some. The sample contains 340,000 or so clones, around 90% of which appear only once. Sequencing input: peripheral blood. These receptors came from a middle-aged man with active or convalescent COVID-19.

A note on this clone: Within the sample, other DNA sequences also encode this same CDR3. This rearrangement joins TRBV7-2 to TRBJ1-3, with TRBD1 identical over 9 bases. The trim removed 3 bases at V and 4 bases at J, leaving 1 base unmatched. This CDR3 has 14 residues. From germline, CDR1 is SGHTA and CDR2 FQGNSA. CDR3 sequence: CASSLGQGGNTIYF. The CDR3 coding sequence is TGTGCCAGCAGCTTGGGACAGGGCGGAAACACCATATATTTT.

The rearrangement links TRBV4-2 to TRBJ2-1, with D tentatively TRBD2 (6 bases). This CDR3 is 15 amino acids long. Per germline, CDR1 LGHNA and CDR2 YNFKEQ. Trimming pared 0 bases from V and 7 bases from J, leaving 13 bases between. CDR3 in amino acids: CASSQDMGSGNEQFF. CDR3 DNA: TGTGCCAGCAGCCAAGATATGGGAAGCGGGAATGAGCAGTTCTTC.

V usage is TRBV12-3 or TRBV12-4 and J usage is TRBJ1-3; weak D call: TRBD1 (5 bases). The CDR3 length is 12 residues. V was cut by 10 bases and J by 7 bases, with 14 bases left in between. The CDR3 is CANGDFGNTIYF. The CDR3 DNA follows: TGTGCCAACGGGGACTTTGGGAACACCATATATTTT.

The gene calls are TRBV15 and TRBJ2-3; 13 bases agree with TRBD2. Germline V lookup: CDR1 LNHNV, CDR2 YYDKDF (reference sequence). The CDR3 covers 16 residues. The trim removed 3 bases at V and 6 bases at J, leaving 6 bases unmatched. This CDR3 is CATSRELAGGWDTQYF. The DNA for the CDR3 is TGTGCCACCAGCAGGGAACTAGCGGGAGGGTGGGATACGCAGTATTTT.

V gene TRBV12-3 or TRBV12-4 combines with J gene TRBJ1-2; 9 bases are a match to TRBD1. The CDR3 consists of 11 residues. The V segment lost 5 bases and the J segment 9 bases; nucleotides outside the gene matches: 1. The CDR3 DNA sequence: TGTGCCAGCAGTGACAGGGGGAGCTACACCTTC. It is translated as CASSDRGSYTF.

V gene TRBV5-5 combines with J gene TRBJ1-2; 9 nucleotides agree with TRBD1. Per the germline V gene, CDR1 is SGHKS and CDR2 is YYEKEE (reference sequence). V shed 4 bases, J shed 6 bases, and the junction held 10 bases outside the gene matches. CDR3 size: 15 residues. The CDR3 sequence is CASSVSTGGGNGYTF. DNA of the CDR3: TGTGCCAGCAGCGTCTCCACAGGGGGCGGAAATGGCTACACCTTC.

The chain has TRBV28 and TRBJ1-5; 10 nucleotides match TRBD1. Germline V CDR1 and CDR2: MDHEN, SYDVKM. The trim removed 7 bases at V and 4 bases at J, leaving 7 bases unmatched. The CDR3 spans 15 residues. The DNA of the CDR3 is TGTGCCAGCACAAGGACAGGGGGGACAAATCAGCCCCAGCATTTT. Protein product: CASTRTGGTNQPQHF. Full variable domain (remainder filled in from reference TRBV28 and TRBJ1-5): DVKVTQSSRYLVKRTGEKVFLECVQDMDHENMFWYRQDPGLGLRLIYFSYDVKMKEKGDIPEGYSVSREKKERFSLILESASTNQTSMYLCASTRTGGTNQPQHFGDGTRLSIL.

The chain joins TRBV28 to TRBJ1-2; D is unclear. The CDR3 spans 13 residues. Trimming took 6 bases from V and 2 from J, leaving 10 bases between them. The germline CDR1 and CDR2 sequences are MDHEN and SYDVKM. CDR3 amino acids: CASSRRENYGYTF. As DNA, the CDR3 is TGTGCCAGCAGCAGGAGGGAGAACTATGGCTACACCTTC.

The gene calls are TRBV11-2 and TRBJ2-5; 16 bases are shared with TRBD2. Trimming removed 6 bases from V and 5 bases from J; junction bases left unmatched: 12. This CDR3 contains 18 residues. Germline loops: CDR1 SGHAT, CDR2 FQNNGV. The CDR3 is CASSGTSGRAGYRETQYF. The CDR3, as DNA: TGTGCCAGCAGTGGGACTAGCGGGAGGGCTGGTTATAGGGAGACCCAGTACTTC.

Worth noting for this clone: The junction shows a germline mismatch at one end, possibly a read error. The V call is TRBV20-1, the J call TRBJ1-1; D possibly corresponds to TRBD1 (5 bases). CDR3 length: 10 residues. Germline V gene sequence: CDR1 DFQATT, CDR2 SNEGSKA (reference sequence). The CDR3 here is CSAGTRGAYF. In DNA form, the CDR3 reads TGCAGTGCTGGAACCCGCGGGGCCTACTTT.

This sequence joins TRBV7-9 and TRBJ1-3; the D gene is possibly TRBD1 (5 bases). This CDR3 comprises 14 residues. V was trimmed by 1 base and J by 4 bases, leaving 8 bases between them. The germline V gene encodes CDR1 SEHNR and CDR2 FQNEAQ (reference sequence). CDR3 DNA: TGTGCCAGCAGCTTAGGGACACCAGGAAACACCATATATTTT. Residues: CASSLGTPGNTIYF. Drawing the rest from reference TRBV7-9 and TRBJ1-3, the complete variable domain is DTGVSQNPRHKITKRGQNVTFRCDPISEHNRLYWYRQTLGQGPEFLTYFQNEAQLEKSRLLSDRFSAERPKGSFSTLEIQRTEQGDSAMYLCASSLGTPGNTIYFGEGSWLTVV.

This chain uses TRBV2 with TRBJ2-1, with 12 bases that match TRBD1. The germline CDR1 and CDR2 sequences are SNHLY and FYNNEI. This CDR3 spans 14 amino acids. Trimming took 6 bases from V and 9 from J; bases not matched to a gene: 6. The CDR3, as DNA: TGTGCCAGCAGGTCCGGGACAGGGGGCGGTGAGCAGTTCTTC. Its protein is CASRSGTGGGEQFF.

The chain links TRBV6-5 to TRBJ2-1, with 9 bases lining up with TRBD2. J gave up 7 bases and V 6 bases, and 7 bases lay outside the gene matches. The length of the CDR3 is 14 residues. Germline CDR1 and CDR2: MNHEY and SVGAGI. The CDR3 sequence: CASSPGTSSNEQFF. The CDR3 nucleotides read TGTGCCAGCAGCCCCGGGACTAGCAGTAATGAGCAGTTCTTC.

The chain joins TRBV5-1 to TRBJ1-1; maybe TRBD1 (6 bases). The CDR3 is 17 amino acids. CDR1 is SGHRS and CDR2 is YFSETQ in the germline V gene. Trimming took off 4 bases at V and 1 base at J, with 20 bases between the two ends. In nucleotides, the CDR3 is TGCGCCAGCAGCGGACAGATCCTTGGCTTGAGGAACACTGAAGCTTTCTTT. It translates to CASSGQILGLRNTEAFF.

The chain has TRBV21-1 and TRBJ1-1; TRBD1, as called in the table, went unchecked against the DNA. TRBV21-1 is assigned pseudogene status. CDR3 length: 14 residues. CDR3 DNA sequence: TGTGCCAGCAGCTGGGGACACTTGAACACTGAAGCTTTCTTT. Its protein product is CASSWGHLNTEAFF.

The gene calls are TRBV5-4 and TRBJ2-1; the match to TRBD1 covers 10 bases. The length of the CDR3 is 15 residues. CDR1 is SGHNT and CDR2 is YYREEE in the germline V gene (reference sequence). The ends lost 3 bases at V and 6 bases at J; junction bases unmatched: 6. The chain's CDR3 is CASSYRDRGTNEQFF. DNA of the CDR3: TGTGCCAGCAGCTACCGGGACAGGGGCACCAATGAGCAGTTCTTC.

The rearrangement joins TRBV27 to TRBJ2-5, with 10 nucleotides matching TRBD2. Germline CDR1 and CDR2: MNHEY and SMNVEV (reference sequence). Trimming cost V 3 bases and J 5 bases; bases outside gene matches: 6. The CDR3 sequence is 15 residues long. The CDR3 DNA reads as TGTGCCAGCAGTTTGGGAGCGGGAGGGCGGGAGACCCAGTACTTC. Amino acids: CASSLGAGGRETQYF.

The V and J genes are TRBV3-1 (or the pseudogene TRBV3-2) and TRBJ1-1; D unclear. The CDR3 is 13 amino acids. V lost 3 bases to trimming and J lost 1 base, with 6 bases between them. Germline V gives CDR1 LGHDT, CDR2 YNNKEL (reference sequence). CDR3 residues: CASSHGGNTEAFF. The CDR3 DNA follows: TGTGCCAGCAGCCACGGTGGGAACACTGAAGCTTTCTTT.

The chain combines TRBV19 with TRBJ2-6; possibly TRBD2 for D (6 bases). V was cut by 5 bases and J by 0 bases, with 17 bases left in between. The length of the CDR3 is 18 residues. Per germline, CDR1 LNHDA and CDR2 SQIVND (reference sequence). For the CDR3, the DNA is TGTGCCAGTAGTTCCCCCCGGGACGGGAGCTCTGGGGCCAACGTCCTGACTTTC. Its protein is CASSSPRDGSSGANVLTF.

The V and J genes are TRBV19 and TRBJ2-6, with TRBD2 identical over 9 bases. Per germline, CDR1 LNHDA and CDR2 SQIVND (reference sequence). The CDR3 is made up of 16 amino acids. Unmatched junction bases numbered 5, after V lost 5 bases and J lost 3 bases. CDR3 residues: CASSSGLASGANVLTF. CDR3 coding DNA: TGTGCCAGTAGTTCCGGACTAGCGAGTGGGGCCAACGTCCTGACTTTC.

The chain couples TRBV28 to TRBJ1-2, with a tentative D call TRBD1 (5 bases). The CDR3 length is 14 residues. The V gene's germline CDR1 is MDHEN and CDR2 SYDVKM. Trimming stripped 2 bases from V and 3 bases from J, with 10 bases between. The CDR3 DNA is TGTGCCAGCAGTTTAATGACGACAGACTATGGCTACACCTTC. Translated: CASSLMTTDYGYTF.

Concerning this clone: Additional DNA sequences in this sample encode the identical CDR3. The gene calls are TRBV4-2 and TRBJ2-1; 11 bases line up with TRBD2. From germline, CDR1 is LGHNA and CDR2 YNFKEQ. J lost 0 bases, V lost 1 base, and 8 bases had no gene match. The CDR3 contains 19 residues. The CDR3 DNA reads as TGTGCCAGCAGCCAAGTAGCCGGGACTAGCGGTAGCTCCTACAATGAGCAGTTCTTC. This sequence encodes CASSQVAGTSGSSYNEQFF.

The CDR3 sequence is CAISGTKAGTNNEQFF. CDR3 coding DNA: TGTGCCATCAGTGGGACCAAAGCGGGAACGAACAATGAGCAGTTCTTC. The J gene is TRBJ2-1, the V gene TRBV10-3, with 7 bases identical to TRBD2. The CDR3 consists of 16 residues. Germline V CDR1 and CDR2: ENHRY, SYGVKD. The J segment lost 5 bases and the V segment lost 4 bases, leaving 11 bases of the junction unmatched.

The rearrangement links TRBV5-6 to TRBJ1-2; TRBD1 might be the D (5 bases). V was pared by 0 bases and J by 8 bases, with 17 bases between. CDR3 size: 15 residues. Germline CDR1 is SGHDT and CDR2 is YYEEEE. For the CDR3, the DNA is TGTGCCAGCAGCTTGGTGGTTTCAGGGCTCTACGGCTACACCTTC. Its protein is CASSLVVSGLYGYTF.

The sample holds one count of this clone. The chain recombines TRBV18 with TRBJ2-3, with D unresolved. Per germline, CDR1 KGHSH and CDR2 LQKENI. This CDR3 contains 16 residues. Between the trimmed V and J ends, which lost 0 bases and 2 bases, there was a span of 12 bases. This chain's CDR3 is CASSPPGRLDTDTQYF. The CDR3 DNA is TGTGCCAGCTCACCACCGGGCAGGCTGGACACAGATACGCAGTATTTT. The full variable domain, its missing parts supplied by reference TRBV18 and TRBJ2-3, is NAGVMQNPRHLVRRRGQEARLRCSPMKGHSHVYWYRQLPEEGLKFMVYLQKENIIDESGMPKERFSAEFPKEGPSILRIQQVVRGDSAAYFCASSPPGRLDTDTQYFGPGTRLTVL.

The chain recombines TRBV11-2 with TRBJ1-1, with 8 nucleotides matching TRBD1. The trim removed 0 bases at V and 2 bases at J, leaving 11 bases unmatched. The length of the CDR3 is 18 residues. CDR1 is SGHAT and CDR2 is FQNNGV in the germline V gene. The CDR3 reads CASSLDSFQGAFNTEAFF. CDR3 in DNA: TGTGCCAGCAGCTTAGACTCTTTTCAGGGGGCCTTTAACACTGAAGCTTTCTTT.

This clone was found a few times. The J gene is TRBJ1-4, the V gene TRBV4-2; D not certain. Germline CDR1 is LGHNA and CDR2 is YNFKEQ. V lost 0 bases and J lost 1, with 9 bases in between. The length of the CDR3 is 16 residues. CDR3 coding DNA: TGTGCCAGCAGCCAAGAAATGCGGCGAACTAATGAAAAACTGTTTTTT. It is translated as CASSQEMRRTNEKLFF.

This clone was recorded only once. The chain is built from TRBV7-6 and TRBJ2-7; D is perhaps TRBD2 (5 bases). Trimming cost V 5 bases and J 3 bases, with 17 bases left between them. Per germline, CDR1 SGHVS and CDR2 FNYEAQ. The CDR3 runs to 15 residues. The CDR3 DNA follows: TGTGCCAGCAGCCAGCGGCCGTCTGGGATCTACGAGCAGTACTTC. It yields the protein CASSQRPSGIYEQYF.

The chain is built from TRBV27 and TRBJ1-1, with TRBD1 matching over 7 bases. The germline gives CDR1 MNHEY, CDR2 SMNVEV (reference sequence). This CDR3 has 14 amino acids. The ends lost 3 bases at V and 0 bases at J; junction bases unmatched: 1. CDR3 sequence reads: CASSFGTVNTEAFF. In DNA, the CDR3 is TGTGCCAGCAGTTTCGGGACAGTGAACACTGAAGCTTTCTTT.

The rearrangement uses TRBV10-1 and TRBJ2-7, with 12 positions matching TRBD2. The V and J ends lost 0 bases and 4 bases, in that order; junction bases with no gene match: 7. This CDR3 has 17 amino acids. The germline V gene has CDR1 WNHNN and CDR2 SYGVQD (reference sequence). The CDR3 bases are TGCGCCAGCAGTGAGTCGCTAGCGGGAGGGCCTGGATACGAGCAGTACTTC. Translated, it gives CASSESLAGGPGYEQYF.

V is TRBV5-1 and J is TRBJ1-1; D is possibly TRBD1 (6 bases). The ends were cut back, 4 bases at V and 2 bases at J, with 9 bases in the middle. CDR3 length: 13 amino acids. The germline CDR1 and CDR2 sequences are SGHRS and YFSETQ. CDR3 bases: TGCGCCAGCAGCCCGGGACACAACACTGAAGCTTTCTTT. As protein: CASSPGHNTEAFF.

The V and J genes are TRBV5-4 and TRBJ1-4, with a possible D match to TRBD1 (5 bases). Germline V gene data show CDR1 as SGHNT and CDR2 as YYREEE (reference sequence). This CDR3 is 15 amino acids long. V was cut by 2 bases and J by 0 bases, with 8 bases left in between. The CDR3 coding sequence is TGTGCCAGCAGCTTCGGGGGGGCAACTAATGAAAAACTGTTTTTT. Translation: CASSFGGATNEKLFF.